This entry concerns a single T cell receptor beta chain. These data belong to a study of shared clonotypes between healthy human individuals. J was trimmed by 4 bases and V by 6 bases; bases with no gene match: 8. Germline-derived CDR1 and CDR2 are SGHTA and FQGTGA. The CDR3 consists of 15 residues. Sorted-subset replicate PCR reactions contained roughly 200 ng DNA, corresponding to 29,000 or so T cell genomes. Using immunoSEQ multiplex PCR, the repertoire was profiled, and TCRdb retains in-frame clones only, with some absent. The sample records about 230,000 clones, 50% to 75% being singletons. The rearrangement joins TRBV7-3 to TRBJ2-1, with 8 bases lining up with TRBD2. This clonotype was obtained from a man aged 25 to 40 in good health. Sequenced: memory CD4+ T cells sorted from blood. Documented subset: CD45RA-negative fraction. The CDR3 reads CASSTLAGLYNEQFF. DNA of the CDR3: TGTGCCAGCAGTACTTTAGCGGGACTTTACAATGAGCAGTTCTTC.